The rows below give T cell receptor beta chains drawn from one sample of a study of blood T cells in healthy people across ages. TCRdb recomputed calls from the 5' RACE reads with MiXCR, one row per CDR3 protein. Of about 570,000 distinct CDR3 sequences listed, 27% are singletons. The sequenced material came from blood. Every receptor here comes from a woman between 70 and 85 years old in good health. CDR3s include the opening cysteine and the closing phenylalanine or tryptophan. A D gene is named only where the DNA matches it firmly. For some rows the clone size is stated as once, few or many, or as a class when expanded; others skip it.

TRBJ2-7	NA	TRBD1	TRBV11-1	CASSYRGRPWEQYF	TGTGCCAGCAGCTACAGGGGGCGTCCTTGGGAGCAGTACTTC
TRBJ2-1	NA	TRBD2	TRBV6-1	CASTISGGWNEQFF	TGTGCCAGCACCATATCGGGGGGTTGGAATGAGCAGTTCTTC
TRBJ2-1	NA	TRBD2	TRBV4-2	CASSQSGGGANEQFF	TGTGCCAGCAGCCAATCCGGCGGGGGGGCCAATGAGCAGTTCTTC
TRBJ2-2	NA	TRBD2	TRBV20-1	CSARVPSGGTGYTGELFF	TGCAGTGCTAGAGTACCTAGCGGGGGGACGGGCTACACCGGGGAGCTGTTTTTT
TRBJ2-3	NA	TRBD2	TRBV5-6	CASSFAGTRSSDTQYF	TGTGCCAGCAGCTTCGCCGGGACTAGGAGTTCAGATACGCAGTATTTT
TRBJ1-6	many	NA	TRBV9	CASSVETGDNSPLHF	TGTGCCAGCAGCGTAGAAACCGGGGATAATTCACCCCTCCACTTT
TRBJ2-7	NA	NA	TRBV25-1	CASSEAETYEQYF	TGTGCCAGCAGTGAAGCTGAGACCTACGAGCAGTACTTC
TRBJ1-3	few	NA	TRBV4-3	CASSQRGGNTIYF	TGCGCCAGCAGCCAACGAGGGGGAAACACCATATATTTT
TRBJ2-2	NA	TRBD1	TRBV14	CASSHLVTGGTGELFF	TGTGCCAGCAGCCATCTGGTGACAGGGGGGACCGGGGAGCTGTTTTTT
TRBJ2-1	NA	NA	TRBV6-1	CASSEGVEQFF	TGTGCCAGCAGTGAAGGGGTAGAGCAGTTCTTC
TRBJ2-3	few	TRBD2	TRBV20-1	CSALTSGAFGGTDTQYF	TGCAGTGCTTTGACTAGCGGGGCCTTCGGAGGAACAGATACGCAGTATTTT
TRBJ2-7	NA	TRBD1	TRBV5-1	CASSLTGQGIYEQYF	TGCGCCAGCAGCTTGACCGGACAGGGAATCTACGAGCAGTACTTC
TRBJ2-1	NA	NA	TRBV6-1	CASSILTRGSYNEQFF	TGTGCCAGCAGTATCTTGACGCGAGGATCCTACAATGAGCAGTTCTTC
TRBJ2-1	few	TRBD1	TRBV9	CASNQDRLSEQFF	TGTGCCAGCAACCAGGACAGGTTGAGTGAGCAGTTCTTC
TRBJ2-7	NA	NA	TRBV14	CASSHLGFEQYF	TGTGCCAGCAGCCATCTAGGTTTCGAGCAGTACTTC
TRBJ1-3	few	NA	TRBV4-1	CASSQDRVARGNTIYF	TGCGCCAGCAGCCAAGATCGAGTGGCGCGTGGAAACACCATATATTTT
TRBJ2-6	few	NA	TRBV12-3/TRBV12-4	CASSLRQTYSGANVLTF	TGTGCCAGCAGTTTAAGGCAAACGTACTCTGGGGCCAACGTCCTGACTTTC
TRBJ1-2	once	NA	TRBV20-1	CSAREDRPYGYTF	TGCAGTGCTAGAGAAGACAGGCCTTATGGCTACACCTTC
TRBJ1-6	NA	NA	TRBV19	CASTYLDRSGSPLHF	TGTGCCAGTACCTACTTAGACAGGTCCGGCTCACCCCTCCACTTT
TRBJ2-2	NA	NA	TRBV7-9	CASSLQYTGELFF	TGTGCCAGCAGCTTACAGTACACCGGGGAGCTGTTTTTT
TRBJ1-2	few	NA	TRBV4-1	CASSQNGNTGKAYGYTF	TGCGCCAGCAGCCAAAACGGGAATACAGGAAAAGCTTATGGCTACACCTTC
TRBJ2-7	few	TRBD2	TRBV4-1	CASSQVLAGDHEQYF	TGCGCCAGCAGCCAAGTCCTAGCGGGGGACCACGAGCAGTACTTC
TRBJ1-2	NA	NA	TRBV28	CASSFPEGQGTNYGYTF	TGTGCCAGCAGTTTCCCCGAGGGGCAGGGGACTAACTATGGCTACACCTTC
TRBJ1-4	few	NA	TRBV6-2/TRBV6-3	CASSYSDEKLFF	TGTGCCAGCAGTTACTCGGATGAAAAACTGTTTTTT
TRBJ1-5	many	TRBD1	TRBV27	CASSLGTGGQPQHF	TGTGCCAGCAGTTTAGGTACAGGGGGTCAGCCCCAGCATTTT
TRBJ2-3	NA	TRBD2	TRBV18	CASSSTTSGRGNTDTQYF	TGTGCCAGCTCATCCACGACTAGCGGTCGGGGAAACACAGATACGCAGTATTTT
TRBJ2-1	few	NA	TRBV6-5	CASSYSIRDNEQFF	TGTGCCAGCAGTTACTCGATACGGGACAATGAGCAGTTCTTC
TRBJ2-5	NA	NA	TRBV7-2	CASSLYSGGETQYF	TGTGCCAGCAGCTTATACTCCGGCGGAGAGACCCAGTACTTC
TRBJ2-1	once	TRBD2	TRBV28	CASSFFRTSGDSQFF	TGTGCCAGCAGTTTTTTTAGGACTAGCGGGGATTCGCAGTTCTTC
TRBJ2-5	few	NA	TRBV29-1	CSVKLGQETQHF	TGCAGCGTAAAGTTGGGCCAAGAGACCCAGCACTTC
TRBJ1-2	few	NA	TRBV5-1	CASSLAAGVDYGYTF	TGCGCCAGCAGCTTGGCGGCAGGGGTCGACTATGGCTACACCTTC
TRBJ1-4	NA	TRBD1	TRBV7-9	CASRSTGVGEKLFF	TGTGCCAGCAGGTCTACAGGGGTCGGTGAAAAACTGTTTTTT
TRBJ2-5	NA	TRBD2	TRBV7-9	CASSPTSRLAVEETQYF	TGTGCCAGCAGCCCGACCTCCCGACTAGCAGTGGAAGAGACCCAGTACTTC
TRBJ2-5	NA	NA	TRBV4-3	CASSRTLGVDETQYF	TGCGCCAGCAGCCGGACGCTAGGGGTCGATGAGACCCAGTACTTC
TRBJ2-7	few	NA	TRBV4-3	CASSQERGFYEQYF	TGCGCCAGCAGCCAAGAGAGGGGATTCTACGAGCAGTACTTC
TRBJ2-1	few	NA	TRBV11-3	CASSLNTGYLDNEQFF	TGTGCCAGCAGCTTGAATACAGGGTATCTGGACAATGAGCAGTTCTTC
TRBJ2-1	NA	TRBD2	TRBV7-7	CASSRDYYNEQFF	TGTGCCAGCAGCCGGGACTACTACAATGAGCAGTTCTTC
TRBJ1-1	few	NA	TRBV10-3	CAISEGVIGEAFF	TGTGCCATCAGTGAAGGGGTTATAGGTGAAGCTTTCTTT
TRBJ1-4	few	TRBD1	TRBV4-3	CASSQGQGVYEKLFF	TGCGCCAGCAGCCAAGGACAGGGAGTATATGAAAAACTGTTTTTT
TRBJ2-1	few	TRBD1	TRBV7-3	CASSPQGQGGNEQFF	TGTGCCAGCAGCCCCCAGGGACAGGGAGGCAATGAGCAGTTCTTC
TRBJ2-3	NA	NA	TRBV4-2	CASSLVAESTDTQYF	TGTGCCAGCAGCCTAGTGGCGGAGAGCACAGATACGCAGTATTTT
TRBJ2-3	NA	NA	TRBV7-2	CASSFGPGSADTQYF	TGTGCCAGCAGCTTTGGTCCGGGTTCGGCAGATACGCAGTATTTT
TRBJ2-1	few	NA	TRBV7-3	CASSPMTAKYNEQFF	TGTGCCAGCAGCCCAATGACGGCGAAATACAATGAGCAGTTCTTC
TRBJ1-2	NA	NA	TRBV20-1	CSARGQGIYGYTF	TGCAGTGCTAGAGGGCAGGGAATCTATGGCTACACCTTC
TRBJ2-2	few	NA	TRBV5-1	CASSTLDSSTGELFF	TGCGCCAGCAGCACCTTGGACTCGTCAACCGGGGAGCTGTTTTTT
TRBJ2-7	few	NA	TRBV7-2	CASSLDGGRYEQYF	TGTGCCAGCAGCTTGGACGGGGGCAGGTACGAGCAGTACTTC
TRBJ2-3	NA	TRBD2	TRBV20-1	CSARELAVTDTQYF	TGCAGTGCTAGAGAACTAGCGGTGACAGATACGCAGTATTTT
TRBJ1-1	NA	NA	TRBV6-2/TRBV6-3	CASSLQGDFLEAFF	TGTGCCAGCAGCTTACAGGGAGATTTTTTGGAAGCTTTCTTT
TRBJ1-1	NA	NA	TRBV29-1	CSVGGVKVNTEAFF	TGCAGCGTTGGAGGGGTGAAGGTGAACACTGAAGCTTTCTTT
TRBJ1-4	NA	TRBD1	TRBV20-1	CSAPQGGIEKLFF	TGCAGTGCCCCACAGGGGGGGATTGAAAAACTGTTTTTT
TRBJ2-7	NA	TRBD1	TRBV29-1	CSVGTGPGEQYF	TGTAGCGTAGGGACAGGCCCGGGCGAGCAGTACTTC